What follows is one T cell receptor (beta chain) and its context. What antigen it recognizes has not been identified. No much larger clone is present one base from it, and per-base qualities are unavailable. The trim is 0 bases for V and 7 bases for J, with a gap of 12 bases between the germline ends. According to the germline V gene (reference sequence), CDR1 reads SEHNR and CDR2 reads FQNEAQ. The CDR3 runs 15 residues from the cysteine to the phenylalanine. Only CDR3 DNA remains: 45 bases, in frame from the first base. Libraries were made using the immunoSEQ multiplex PCR assay. To provide template for TCR sequencing, every sample had RNA extracted and reverse transcribed into cDNA. SuperScript III was used to make first-strand cDNA, primed with a 2:1 mix of oligo-dT and random hexamers. Amplification bias was assessed with a synthetic immune receptor repertoire, and residual bias was removed computationally. In the source study's methods: After raw reads were preprocessed to remove errors, the CDR3 was defined following IMGT conventions as running from the conserved cysteine to phenylalanine. Clonality was calculated as 1 minus Shannon entropy normalized by log2 of the number of productive unique TCRs. Scalp TCRbeta sequences were cross-referenced with sorted blood CD4 and CD8 repertoires so that the CD4 or CD8 identity of scalp clones could be inferred. TCRdb took over this immuneACCESS table, retaining in-frame rearrangements with V and J assigned. Such tables are incomplete; in checked studies, under half of the missing clones stem from an unresolved V gene, and the remainder is unexplained. The V and J calls and clone size were taken over from that table, and D and trimming were inferred from the DNA. The sample has 200,000 to 250,000 clones on record, over 40% of them singletons. The top ten clonotypes cover 2% to 3% of the sample.

This record belongs to a study of CD8+ T cells in alopecia areata (dated by TCRdb to 2017 to 2018). For the wider study: Treated patients were enrolled in an open-label pilot trial of oral tofacitinib at 5 to 10 mg twice daily for moderate-to-severe alopecia areata. Patients received tofacitinib for 6 to 18 months and were then followed off drug for 6 months to check for delayed response and recurrence. In treated patients, disease severity was measured using the SALT score, which gives the percentage of scalp surface area affected. High-throughput TCRbeta sequencing was used to examine T cell clonal expansion in alopecia areata in both the C3H/HeJ mouse model and human patients. On the human side, TCRbeta sequencing was run on scalp tissue and on sorted CD4+ and CD8+ peripheral blood T cells from healthy controls and from alopecia areata patients with either patchy or totalis/universalis disease. Patients on tofacitinib were biopsied at baseline and after 4 and 24 weeks of treatment, and several of the patients also had a later scalp biopsy. Scalp clonality was compared across normal scalp (n=4), patchy alopecia areata scalp (n=8), and alopecia totalis/universalis scalp (n=8). RNA was obtained with the PAXgene miRNA kit for fixed scalp, the miRNeasy kit for PBMCs, and the RNeasy kit for mouse skin. TCRbeta CDR3 regions were amplified by immunoSEQ multiplex PCR using 35 Vbeta forward and 13 Jbeta reverse primers.

Here is what the overall study found, with its caveats: Many expanded lesional clones were found to persist in scalp and blood during tofacitinib treatment, and relapse after treatment cessation may be partly explained by this persistence. Shared TCR sequences between patients were less evident than in mice, which may be partly attributable to HLA diversity in the patient population. Scalp clonality and the number of expanded CD8+ clones among the top 100 scalp clones were significantly decreased by tofacitinib. Compared with normal scalp, lesional scalp had higher clonality and more expanded CD8+ clones, particularly in alopecia totalis/universalis, a pattern that suggests antigenic drive. Scalp TCR repertoire analysis is complicated because resident alphabeta T cells in normal human skin are also sequenced, whereas mouse skin is dominated by gammadelta T cells. Because the treated cohort was small and had just a single nonresponder, larger studies are needed to establish links between baseline CD8+ expansion and response.

The intended sense of this specimen's treatment or condition label: oral pan-JAK inhibitor, 5-10 mg twice daily. Lesional scalp punch biopsies and peripheral blood were collected from alopecia areata patients. PBMCs were isolated by density centrifugation and stained for CD3, CD4 and CD8, after which CD4+ and CD8+ T cells were sorted on a FACSAria. The sample consisted of CD4+ T cells sorted from blood, taken around week 36, from a patient treated with tofacitinib. The chain joins TRBV7-9 to TRBJ1-4; D gene: possibly TRBD1, on 5 matching bases. This TCR derives from a human donor with alopecia areata. The CDR3 loop reads CASSLAGRQGEKLFF. The DNA sequence is TGTGCCAGCAGCTTAGCGGGGCGGCAGGGTGAAAAACTGTTTTTT.